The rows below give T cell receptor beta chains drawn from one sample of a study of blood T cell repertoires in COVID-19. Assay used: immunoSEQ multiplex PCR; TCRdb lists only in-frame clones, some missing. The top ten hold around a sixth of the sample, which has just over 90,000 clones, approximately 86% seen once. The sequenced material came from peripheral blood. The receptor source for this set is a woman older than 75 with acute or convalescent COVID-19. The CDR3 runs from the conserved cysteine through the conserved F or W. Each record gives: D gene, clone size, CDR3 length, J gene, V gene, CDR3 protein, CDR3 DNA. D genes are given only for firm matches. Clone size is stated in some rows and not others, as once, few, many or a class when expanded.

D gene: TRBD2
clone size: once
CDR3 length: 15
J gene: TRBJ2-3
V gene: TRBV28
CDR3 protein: CASSPSGGYTDTQYF
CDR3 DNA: TGTGCCAGCAGTCCTAGCGGGGGTTACACAGATACGCAGTATTTT

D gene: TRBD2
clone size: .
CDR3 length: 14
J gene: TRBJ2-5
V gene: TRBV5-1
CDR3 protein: CASSSARGQETQYF
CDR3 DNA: TGCGCCAGCAGCTCGGCGCGGGGGCAAGAGACCCAGTACTTC

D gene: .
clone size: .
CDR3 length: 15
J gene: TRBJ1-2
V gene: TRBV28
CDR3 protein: CASSIPTAANYGYTF
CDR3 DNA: TGTGCCAGCAGTATCCCGACAGCCGCTAACTATGGCTACACCTTC

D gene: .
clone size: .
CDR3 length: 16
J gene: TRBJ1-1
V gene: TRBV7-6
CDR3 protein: CASSPAGGPLRTEAFF
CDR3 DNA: TGTGCCAGCAGCCCGGCCGGGGGGCCCCTGAGGACTGAAGCTTTCTTT

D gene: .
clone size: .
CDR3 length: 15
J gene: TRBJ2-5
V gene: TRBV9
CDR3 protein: CASSPLDRGQETQYF
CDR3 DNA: TGTGCCAGCAGCCCTTTGGATAGGGGGCAAGAGACCCAGTACTTC

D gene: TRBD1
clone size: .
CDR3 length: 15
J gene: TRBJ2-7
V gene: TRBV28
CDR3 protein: CASSPQPGQFYEQYF
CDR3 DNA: TGTGCCAGCAGTCCTCAACCGGGACAGTTCTACGAGCAGTACTTC

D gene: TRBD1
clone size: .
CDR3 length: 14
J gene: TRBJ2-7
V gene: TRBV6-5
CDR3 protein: CASRNDRGSYEQYF
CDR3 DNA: TGTGCCAGCAGGAATGACAGGGGTTCCTACGAGCAGTACTTC

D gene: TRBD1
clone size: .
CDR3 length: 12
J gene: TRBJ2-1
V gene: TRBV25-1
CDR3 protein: CASRGQNNEQFF
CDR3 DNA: TGTGCCAGCCGGGGACAGAACAATGAGCAGTTCTTC

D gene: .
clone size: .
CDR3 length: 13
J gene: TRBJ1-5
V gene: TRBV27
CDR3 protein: CASSLGDNQPQHF
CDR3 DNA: TGTGCCAGCTCCCTCGGGGACAATCAGCCCCAGCATTTT

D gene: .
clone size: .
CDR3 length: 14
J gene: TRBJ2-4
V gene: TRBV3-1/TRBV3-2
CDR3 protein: CASSQGLAKNIQYF
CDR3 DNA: TGTGCCAGCAGCCAAGGCCTAGCCAAAAACATTCAGTACTTT

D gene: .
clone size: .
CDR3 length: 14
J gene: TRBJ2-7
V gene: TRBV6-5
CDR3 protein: CASSYSPGEKEQYF
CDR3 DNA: TGTGCCAGCAGTTACTCCCCAGGGGAGAAGGAGCAGTACTTC